Listed below are T cell receptor beta chains from one sample, sequenced in a study of OX40 agonist ivuxolimab in advanced cancers. Sequencing used immunoSEQ multiplex PCR; TCRdb keeps in-frame clones, though not all of them. There are around 100,000 clones in the sample; more than 85% occur only once, and about 0.49% lies in the top ten. Sequenced here: CD4+ or CD8+ T cells sorted from blood, sampled in a trial of the OX40 agonist ivuxolimab. Receptor source: an adult with an advanced solid tumor such as melanoma, head and neck, liver or kidney cancer. CDR3s include the opening cysteine and the closing phenylalanine or tryptophan. The D gene is left open where the match is weak. A clone size is listed for some rows: how often the clone was seen (once, few, many), or a class if it is expanded.

v_call	d_call	clone_size	j_call	cdr3_aa	cdr3_nt
TRBV19	TRBD2	once	TRBJ2-7	CASSTLAGSRHEQYF	TGTGCCAGTAGTACCCTAGCGGGATCTCGCCACGAGCAGTACTTC
TRBV5-4	-	-	TRBJ1-1	CASSGRRGSQNTEAFF	TGTGCCAGCAGCGGCCGAAGAGGGTCACAGAACACTGAAGCTTTCTTT
TRBV5-5	-	once	TRBJ1-1	CASSWGDGRLNTEAFF	TGTGCCAGCAGTTGGGGGGACGGCAGATTGAACACTGAAGCTTTCTTT
TRBV30	TRBD1	few	TRBJ1-1	CAWSVRQGGTEAFF	TGTGCCTGGAGTGTACGGCAGGGGGGCACTGAAGCTTTCTTT
TRBV7-9	-	-	TRBJ2-3	CASSPWGGGSTDTQYF	TGTGCCAGCAGCCCGTGGGGGGGCGGAAGCACAGATACGCAGTATTTT
TRBV18	TRBD1	-	TRBJ1-1	CASSQTGQTPEAFF	TGTGCCAGCTCACAGACGGGACAGACCCCTGAAGCTTTCTTT
TRBV5-3	-	-	TRBJ2-7	CARSLGVQGDEQYF	TGTGCCAGAAGCTTGGGTGTACAGGGAGACGAGCAGTACTTC
TRBV9	-	-	TRBJ2-7	CASSVGRTQSYEQYF	TGTGCCAGCAGCGTAGGTCGGACTCAGTCCTACGAGCAGTACTTC
TRBV19	-	-	TRBJ1-5	CASIEQSGQPQHF	TGTGCCAGTATAGAGCAATCTGGTCAGCCCCAGCATTTT
TRBV4-2	TRBD1	-	TRBJ1-1	CASSRTGHTEAFF	TGTGCCAGCAGCCGGACAGGGCACACTGAAGCTTTCTTT
TRBV7-9	TRBD1	-	TRBJ1-1	CASSLGTGGSAEAFF	TGTGCCAGCAGCTTAGGCACAGGGGGGAGCGCTGAAGCTTTCTTT
TRBV28	-	-	TRBJ2-1	CASSLRYNEQFF	TGTGCCAGCAGTTTAAGGTACAATGAGCAGTTCTTC
TRBV4-2	-	-	TRBJ2-1	CASSPLAANSYNEQFF	TGTGCCAGCAGCCCTTTAGCGGCAAACTCCTACAATGAGCAGTTCTTC
TRBV7-2	TRBD2	-	TRBJ2-3	CASSSSSGNPDTQYF	TGTGCCAGCAGCTCATCTAGCGGAAACCCCGATACGCAGTATTTT
TRBV7-2	-	-	TRBJ2-2	CASSLRASIGGELFF	TGTGCCAGCAGCTTAAGGGCTAGCATTGGCGGGGAGCTGTTTTTT
TRBV28	-	-	TRBJ2-1	CASSRAGTLDNEQFF	TGTGCCAGCAGTCGTGCCGGGACACTTGACAATGAGCAGTTCTTC
TRBV28	TRBD1	-	TRBJ1-5	CASSLGEDRRRFQPQHF	TGTGCCAGCAGTTTAGGGGAGGACAGGCGGCGGTTTCAGCCCCAGCATTTT
TRBV4-3	-	-	TRBJ2-3	CASSRGGGHTDTQYF	TGCGCCAGCAGCCGGGGTGGGGGGCACACAGATACGCAGTATTTT
TRBV28	-	few	TRBJ1-5	CASSLLSTGNQPQHF	TGTGCCAGCAGTTTGCTATCGACAGGCAATCAGCCCCAGCATTTT
TRBV7-8	TRBD1	-	TRBJ1-1	CASSPRTGNTEAFF	TGTGCCAGCAGCCCCCGGACAGGGAACACTGAAGCTTTCTTT
TRBV6-4	TRBD1	-	TRBJ1-5	CASKTGALRPQHF	TGTGCCAGCAAAACAGGGGCCCTCCGTCCCCAGCATTTT
TRBV6-4	TRBD2	-	TRBJ2-1	CASSDRLGGNEQFF	TGTGCCAGCAGTGACAGGTTGGGGGGGAATGAGCAGTTCTTC
TRBV5-1	TRBD1	-	TRBJ2-7	CASSLVGQGTHEQYF	TGCGCCAGCAGCTTGGTCGGACAGGGGACCCACGAGCAGTACTTC
TRBV28	-	-	TRBJ2-2	CASSLDSRVTGELFF	TGTGCCAGCAGTCTCGACTCTAGAGTCACCGGGGAGCTGTTTTTT
TRBV6-5	-	-	TRBJ1-6	CASNQGNLSPLHF	TGTGCCAGCAACCAGGGCAATTTGTCACCCCTCCACTTT
TRBV28	-	few	TRBJ2-7	CASSPSSRLQYF	TGTGCCAGCAGTCCCTCCTCACGGTTGCAGTACTTC
TRBV28	-	-	TRBJ1-2	CASSFTGTITDYGYTF	TGTGCCAGCAGTTTCACAGGGACTATCACCGACTATGGCTACACCTTC
TRBV19	TRBD2	-	TRBJ2-5	CASSTPRAGGQETQYF	TGTGCCAGTAGTACCCCCAGGGCGGGAGGGCAAGAGACCCAGTACTTC
TRBV10-1	TRBD1	-	TRBJ2-6	CASSDGQVGNVLTF	TGCGCCAGCAGTGACGGACAGGTGGGAAATGTCCTGACTTTC
TRBV20-1	-	-	TRBJ2-3	CSGWVADTQYF	TGCAGTGGGTGGGTAGCAGATACGCAGTATTTT
TRBV25-1	-	-	TRBJ2-2	CASSNILTGELFF	TGTGCCAGCTCCAATATACTAACCGGGGAGCTGTTTTTT
TRBV27	-	-	TRBJ1-5	CASSGGGNNQPQHF	TGTGCCAGCAGTGGGGGAGGGAACAATCAGCCCCAGCATTTT
TRBV5-1	-	-	TRBJ2-5	CASSVGDKYQETQYF	TGCGCCAGCAGCGTAGGGGACAAGTACCAAGAGACCCAGTACTTC